The source of this T cell receptor (beta chain) is a study of CD8+ T cells in alopecia areata. Sequencing templates came from extracted RNA that was reverse transcribed into cDNA. TCRdb's table, derived via immunoSEQ multiplex PCR, lists solely in-frame clones and lacks some. This table holds under 200,000 clones, roughly 60% found once. Stated treatment: oral pan-JAK inhibitor, 5-10 mg twice daily. General study findings and limits: Throughout tofacitinib, many expanded lesional clones continued to persist in scalp and blood.

A word on this clone: Its antigen is still unknown.

CDR3 length: 13 residues. J was trimmed by 4 bases and V by 3 bases; bases with no gene match: 5. Germline CDR1 GTSNPN, CDR2 SVGIG (reference sequence). This TCR was recovered from a human donor with alopecia areata. V usage is TRBV30 and J usage is TRBJ1-1, with TRBD1 matching 7 bases. The sample here was CD4+ T cells sorted from blood, taken at week 24, from a patient treated with tofacitinib. CDR3 amino acids: CAWSPDRATEAFF. CDR3 coding DNA: TGTGCCTGGAGCCCTGACAGGGCCACTGAAGCTTTCTTT.